This is a list of T cell receptor beta chains from one sample in a study of tumor-infiltrating lymphocytes in primary liver carcinoma. TCRdb independently ran MiXCR on the multiplex PCR reads; one entry per CDR3 protein. The sample lists 50,000 to 70,000 distinct CDR3 sequences; less than 75% were seen once. Sequencing was done on a sample of liver tumor tissue from sampling region 2. The source of these receptors is a man aged 40-50 years with primary liver carcinoma and hepatitis B virus infection. Both conserved end residues are trimmed from each CDR3. The size of a clone is reported for some rows only, either as once, few or many, or as a class for expanded clones.

.	TRBV5-4	TRBJ2-1	PSSLGQYNEQF
.	TRBV6-2/TRBV6-3	TRBJ2-7	ATRASGRCERY
.	TRBV12-3/TRBV12-4	TRBJ2-7	ASSPFPSLDNSYEQY
.	TRBV6-6	TRBJ2-2	ACRNRYTGELF
few	TRBV6-6	TRBJ2-1	ASNPSGGEVEQF
.	TRBV11-2	TRBJ2-5	ASSQIPGGGEEAQY
.	TRBV11-2	TRBJ2-7	ASSLREGGTSGISSYEQY
.	TRBV4-1	TRBJ2-2	ATSQAKGLAGVIDAGELF
.	TRBV12-5	TRBJ2-1	ASGLQGCEQF
.	TRBV30	TRBJ1-2	AWSVTGDGGGYT
.	TRBV11-2	TRBJ1-5	ASSLVGVTGCNQPQH
.	TRBV12-3/TRBV12-4	TRBJ2-1	ASSLGGGLLNNEQF
.	TRBV12-3/TRBV12-4	TRBJ1-6	VSSLKNSPLH
.	TRBV5-1	TRBJ2-1	ASSPSGTGVYNEQF
once	TRBV6-1	TRBJ1-3	ASSTPGRGKINTIY
.	TRBV29-1	TRBJ2-2	SVLGQGPTGELF
medium-sized	TRBV11-2	TRBJ2-1	ASSLDPGLAGYEQF
.	TRBV6-1	TRBJ1-1	ASSEPFATPRTEAF
.	TRBV7-9	TRBJ1-1	ASNATLNTEAF
.	TRBV6-1	TRBJ1-2	ASSEGRPANHGYT
.	TRBV28	TRBJ2-6	ASSSPAGVNVLT
once	TRBV11-2	TRBJ2-6	VSSRRTGFVSGANALT
.	TRBV7-9	TRBJ1-2	ASSNEGRLSQYGYT
few	TRBV4-1	TRBJ2-2	TSSQADGGRIGELF
few	TRBV6-1	TRBJ1-2	ASSAPRYGYT
many	TRBV6-2/TRBV6-3	TRBJ2-2	ASESGTGHTGELF
.	TRBV7-9	TRBJ1-2	ASSSRPQGGRNYGYT
.	TRBV10-3	TRBJ1-1	AISESQGMNTEAF
.	TRBV6-2/TRBV6-3	TRBJ2-1	ANSGLTPWDEQF
.	TRBV12-3/TRBV12-4	TRBJ1-1	ASSLRDRSDMNTEVF
.	TRBV4-2	TRBJ2-7	TSSPALAVSYEQY
.	TRBV4-2	.	ASSSVAYSNQPQY
.	TRBV12-3/TRBV12-4	TRBJ2-2	ASNPPGLVMNTGELF
.	TRBV12-3/TRBV12-4	TRBJ2-3	ASKNLESHWDTQY
.	TRBV6-2/TRBV6-3	TRBJ2-7	ASSYGVGVSIDEQY
.	TRBV7-9	TRBJ1-1	ARSLVGDYTEAF
.	TRBV28	TRBJ2-6	ASRSTGGSSGTNVLT
.	TRBV6-5	TRBJ2-7	ASSYSWTSGSHEHY
.	TRBV28	TRBJ1-5	ASSPEVINQPQH
many	TRBV6-2/TRBV6-3	TRBJ2-1	ASSYEIVGYNEQF
many	TRBV18	TRBJ2-5	ASSQGLQETQY
.	TRBV4-1	TRBJ1-5	ASSPIEGGNHPQH
.	TRBV6-1	TRBJ1-4	ASSKVGQGINEKLF
.	TRBV7-9	TRBJ2-1	VSSPYRRDSYSYNGQF